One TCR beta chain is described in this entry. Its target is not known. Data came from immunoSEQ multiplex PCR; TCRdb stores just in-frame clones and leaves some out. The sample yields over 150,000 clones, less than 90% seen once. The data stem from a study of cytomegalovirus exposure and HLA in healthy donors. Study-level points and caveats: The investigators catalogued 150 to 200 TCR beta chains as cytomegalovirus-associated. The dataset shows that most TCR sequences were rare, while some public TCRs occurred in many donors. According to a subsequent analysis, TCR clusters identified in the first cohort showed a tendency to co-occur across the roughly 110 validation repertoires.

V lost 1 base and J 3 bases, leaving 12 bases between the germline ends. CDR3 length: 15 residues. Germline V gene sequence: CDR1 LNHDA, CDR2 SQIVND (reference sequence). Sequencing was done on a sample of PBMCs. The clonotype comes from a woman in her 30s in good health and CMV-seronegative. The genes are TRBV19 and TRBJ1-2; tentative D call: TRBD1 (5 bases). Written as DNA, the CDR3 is TGTGCCAGTAGTATAGTAGCCGACAGCCACTATGGCTACACCTTC. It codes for CASSIVADSHYGYTF.